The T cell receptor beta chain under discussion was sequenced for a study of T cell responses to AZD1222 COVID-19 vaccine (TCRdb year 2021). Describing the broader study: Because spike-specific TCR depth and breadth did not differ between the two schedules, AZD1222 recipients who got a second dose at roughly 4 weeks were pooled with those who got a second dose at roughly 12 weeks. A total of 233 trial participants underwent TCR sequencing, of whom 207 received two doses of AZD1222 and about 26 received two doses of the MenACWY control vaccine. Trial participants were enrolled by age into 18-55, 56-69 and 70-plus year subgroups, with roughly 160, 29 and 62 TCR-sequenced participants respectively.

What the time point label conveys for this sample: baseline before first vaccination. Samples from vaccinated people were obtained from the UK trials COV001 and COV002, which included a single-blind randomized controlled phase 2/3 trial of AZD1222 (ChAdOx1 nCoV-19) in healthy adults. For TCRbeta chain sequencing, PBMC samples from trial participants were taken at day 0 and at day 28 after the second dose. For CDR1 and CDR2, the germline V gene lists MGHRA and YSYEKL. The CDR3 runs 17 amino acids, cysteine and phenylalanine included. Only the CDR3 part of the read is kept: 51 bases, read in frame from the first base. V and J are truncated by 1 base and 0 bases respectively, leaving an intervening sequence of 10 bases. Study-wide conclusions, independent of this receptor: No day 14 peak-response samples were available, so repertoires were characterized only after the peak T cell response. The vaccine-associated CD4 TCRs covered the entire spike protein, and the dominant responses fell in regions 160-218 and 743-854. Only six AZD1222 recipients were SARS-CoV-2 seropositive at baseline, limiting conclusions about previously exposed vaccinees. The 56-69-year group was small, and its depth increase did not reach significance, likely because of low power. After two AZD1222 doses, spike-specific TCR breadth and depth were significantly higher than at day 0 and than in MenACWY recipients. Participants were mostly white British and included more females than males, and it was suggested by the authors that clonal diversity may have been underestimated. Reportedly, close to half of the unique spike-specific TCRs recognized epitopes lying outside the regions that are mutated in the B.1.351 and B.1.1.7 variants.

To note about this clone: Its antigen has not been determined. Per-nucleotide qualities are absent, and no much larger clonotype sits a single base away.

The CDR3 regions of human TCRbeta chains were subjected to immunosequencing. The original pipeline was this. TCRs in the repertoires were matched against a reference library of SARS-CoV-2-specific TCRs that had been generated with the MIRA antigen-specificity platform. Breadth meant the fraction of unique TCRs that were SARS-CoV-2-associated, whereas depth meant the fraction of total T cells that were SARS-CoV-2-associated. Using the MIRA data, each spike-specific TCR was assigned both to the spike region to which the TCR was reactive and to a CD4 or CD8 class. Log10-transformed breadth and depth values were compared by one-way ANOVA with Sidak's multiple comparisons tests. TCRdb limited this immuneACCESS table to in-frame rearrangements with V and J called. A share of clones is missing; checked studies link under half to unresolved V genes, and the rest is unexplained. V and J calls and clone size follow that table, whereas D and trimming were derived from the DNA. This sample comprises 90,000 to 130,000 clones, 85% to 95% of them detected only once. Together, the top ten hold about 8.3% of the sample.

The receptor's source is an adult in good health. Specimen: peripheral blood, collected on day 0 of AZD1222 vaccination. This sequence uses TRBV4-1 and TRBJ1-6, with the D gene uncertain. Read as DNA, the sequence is TGCGCCAGCAGCCAAGGGGCAGAGAGCTCCTATAATTCACCCCTCCACTTT. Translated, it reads CASSQGAESSYNSPLHF.